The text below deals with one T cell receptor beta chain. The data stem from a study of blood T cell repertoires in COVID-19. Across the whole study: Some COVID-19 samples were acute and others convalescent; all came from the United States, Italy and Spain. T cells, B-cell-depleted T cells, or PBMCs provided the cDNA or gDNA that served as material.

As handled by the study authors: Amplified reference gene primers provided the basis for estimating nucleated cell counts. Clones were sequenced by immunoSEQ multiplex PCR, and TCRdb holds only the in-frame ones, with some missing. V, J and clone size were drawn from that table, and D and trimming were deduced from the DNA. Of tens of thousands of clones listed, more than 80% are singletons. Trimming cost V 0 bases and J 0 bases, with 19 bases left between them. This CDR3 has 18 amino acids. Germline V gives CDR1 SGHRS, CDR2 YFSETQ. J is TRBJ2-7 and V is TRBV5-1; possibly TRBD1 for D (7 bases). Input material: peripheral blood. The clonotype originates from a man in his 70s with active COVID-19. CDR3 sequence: CASSLGGLGQLISYEQYF. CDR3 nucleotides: TGCGCCAGCAGCTTGGGGGGACTGGGACAGCTGATCTCCTACGAGCAGTACTTC.